Listed below are T cell receptor beta chains from one sample, sequenced in a study of T cells in tumors and immune-related adverse events. TCRdb's table, derived via immunoSEQ multiplex PCR, lists solely in-frame clones and lacks some. The table shows several hundred clones, with approximately 87% occurring only once. Sequences were derived from kidney tissue, sampled from a patient treated with anti-PD-1 therapy. The receptor set was obtained from a female donor with metastatic renal cell carcinoma. CDR3s include the opening cysteine and the closing phenylalanine or tryptophan. Each record gives: CDR3 length, V gene, clone size, J gene, D gene, CDR3 DNA, CDR3 protein. D genes are given only for firm matches. Only part of the rows carry a size: once, few, many, or a class if the clone is expanded.

cdr3_length: 11; v_call: TRBV20-1; clone_size: -; j_call: TRBJ2-1; d_call: -; cdr3_nt: TGCAGTGCTGCCCGAGCTAGCAAGCAGTTCTTC; cdr3_aa: CSAARASKQFF
cdr3_length: 15; v_call: TRBV10-3; clone_size: -; j_call: TRBJ2-2; d_call: -; cdr3_nt: TGTGCCATCAGTTCCAGGGGACCCCCCACCGGGGAGCTGTTTTTT; cdr3_aa: CAISSRGPPTGELFF
cdr3_length: 17; v_call: TRBV6-4; clone_size: -; j_call: TRBJ2-7; d_call: -; cdr3_nt: TGTGCCAGCAGCGGGCCTCCCACAGTCCCACTCCCTATCGAGCAGTACTTC; cdr3_aa: CASSGPPTVPLPIEQYF
cdr3_length: 16; v_call: TRBV10-1; clone_size: -; j_call: TRBJ2-1; d_call: -; cdr3_nt: TGCGCCAGCAGCAGAGACGGGGGAAGCTCCTACAATGAGCAGTTCTTC; cdr3_aa: CASSRDGGSSYNEQFF
cdr3_length: 13; v_call: TRBV6-1; clone_size: -; j_call: TRBJ1-2; d_call: -; cdr3_nt: TGTGCCAGCAGAGTGACGGATTACTATGGCTACACCTTC; cdr3_aa: CASRVTDYYGYTF
cdr3_length: 15; v_call: TRBV4-1; clone_size: -; j_call: TRBJ1-1; d_call: -; cdr3_nt: TGCGCCAGCAGCCAAGAATTCGGGTTGAACACTGAAGCTTTCTTT; cdr3_aa: CASSQEFGLNTEAFF
cdr3_length: 12; v_call: TRBV7-9; clone_size: -; j_call: TRBJ2-5; d_call: -; cdr3_nt: TGTGCCAGCAGCTTATACCAAGAGACCCAGTACTTC; cdr3_aa: CASSLYQETQYF
cdr3_length: 15; v_call: TRBV5-4; clone_size: -; j_call: TRBJ2-6; d_call: -; cdr3_nt: TGTGCCAGCAGCCCCGCGGTGGCTGGGGCCAACGTCCTGACTTTC; cdr3_aa: CASSPAVAGANVLTF
cdr3_length: 16; v_call: TRBV4-3; clone_size: -; j_call: TRBJ2-3; d_call: TRBD2; cdr3_nt: TGCGCCAGCAGCCAAGGGTCTAGCGGGGGTCAAGATACGCAGTATTTT; cdr3_aa: CASSQGSSGGQDTQYF
cdr3_length: 14; v_call: TRBV10-2; clone_size: few; j_call: TRBJ2-7; d_call: TRBD2; cdr3_nt: TGCGCCAGCGGGGAGGGAGGGAGCTCCTACGAGCAGTACTTC; cdr3_aa: CASGEGGSSYEQYF
cdr3_length: 13; v_call: TRBV5-4; clone_size: -; j_call: TRBJ1-1; d_call: -; cdr3_nt: TGTGCCAGCAGCTTGGGCAGCCGGAATGAAGCTTTCTTT; cdr3_aa: CASSLGSRNEAFF
cdr3_length: 14; v_call: TRBV6-4; clone_size: -; j_call: TRBJ2-3; d_call: -; cdr3_nt: TGTGCCAGCAGTGGAGGGGACTCTTCACATACGCAGTATTTT; cdr3_aa: CASSGGDSSHTQYF
cdr3_length: 14; v_call: TRBV29-1; clone_size: -; j_call: TRBJ2-3; d_call: -; cdr3_nt: TGCAGCGTTGCCCCACCGGCGGTGGGAAATACGCAGTATTTT; cdr3_aa: CSVAPPAVGNTQYF
cdr3_length: 15; v_call: TRBV9; clone_size: -; j_call: TRBJ2-2; d_call: -; cdr3_nt: TGTGCCAGCAGCGTAGCGTCGTATAGGGGCGGGGAGCTGTTTTTT; cdr3_aa: CASSVASYRGGELFF
cdr3_length: 15; v_call: TRBV11-2; clone_size: -; j_call: TRBJ2-2; d_call: TRBD1; cdr3_nt: TGTGCCAGCAGCTTTCAGGGGGCGCCGACCGGGGAGCTGTTTTTT; cdr3_aa: CASSFQGAPTGELFF
cdr3_length: 17; v_call: TRBV4-2; clone_size: once; j_call: TRBJ2-1; d_call: -; cdr3_nt: TGTGCCAGCAGTCCGCGGACAGCATTTAGCTCCTACAATGAGCAGTTCTTC; cdr3_aa: CASSPRTAFSSYNEQFF
cdr3_length: 15; v_call: TRBV6-1; clone_size: -; j_call: TRBJ1-2; d_call: TRBD1; cdr3_nt: TGTGCCAGCCACCCGGGGACAGGGGATAACTATGGCTACACCTTC; cdr3_aa: CASHPGTGDNYGYTF
cdr3_length: 18; v_call: TRBV7-2; clone_size: -; j_call: TRBJ2-1; d_call: TRBD2; cdr3_nt: TGTGCCAGCAGCTTAAAGATAGGATGGACTAGCGAGCTTAATGAGCAGTTCTTC; cdr3_aa: CASSLKIGWTSELNEQFF
cdr3_length: 14; v_call: TRBV6-4; clone_size: -; j_call: TRBJ1-6; d_call: TRBD1; cdr3_nt: TGTGCCAGCAGTGTAAACAGGGGCAATTCACCCCTCCACTTT; cdr3_aa: CASSVNRGNSPLHF
cdr3_length: 16; v_call: TRBV6-5; clone_size: -; j_call: TRBJ1-1; d_call: -; cdr3_nt: TGTGCCAGCAGTTACACGGCAGGGAGGGTGAACACTGAAGCTTTCTTT; cdr3_aa: CASSYTAGRVNTEAFF
cdr3_length: 13; v_call: TRBV4-1; clone_size: -; j_call: TRBJ1-1; d_call: -; cdr3_nt: TGCGCCAGCAGCCAAGTCAGGGGCACTGAAGCTTTCTTT; cdr3_aa: CASSQVRGTEAFF
cdr3_length: 14; v_call: TRBV7-9; clone_size: -; j_call: TRBJ1-2; d_call: TRBD1; cdr3_nt: TGTGCCAGCCATGACAGGGTTGCTAACTATGGCTACACCTTC; cdr3_aa: CASHDRVANYGYTF
cdr3_length: 15; v_call: TRBV5-1; clone_size: -; j_call: TRBJ2-7; d_call: TRBD2; cdr3_nt: TGCGCCAGCAGCCTCTCCGGGACTACCACCTACGAGCAGTACTTC; cdr3_aa: CASSLSGTTTYEQYF
cdr3_length: 14; v_call: TRBV7-9; clone_size: -; j_call: TRBJ1-3; d_call: TRBD1; cdr3_nt: TGTGCCAGCAGCTTACCGGGACAGGGAAACACCATATATTTT; cdr3_aa: CASSLPGQGNTIYF
cdr3_length: 18; v_call: TRBV9; clone_size: -; j_call: TRBJ2-5; d_call: TRBD2; cdr3_nt: TGTGCCAGCAGCGTAGAAGGCCGAGGACTAGCGGGATTAGAGACCCAGTACTTC; cdr3_aa: CASSVEGRGLAGLETQYF
cdr3_length: 13; v_call: TRBV5-8; clone_size: -; j_call: TRBJ1-2; d_call: -; cdr3_nt: TGTGCCAGCAGCTTTGGAGGGAACTATGGCTACACCTTC; cdr3_aa: CASSFGGNYGYTF
cdr3_length: 14; v_call: TRBV18; clone_size: -; j_call: TRBJ1-1; d_call: TRBD1; cdr3_nt: TGTGCCAGCTCACCCTACCGGGACAGGGGGGAAGCTTTCTTT; cdr3_aa: CASSPYRDRGEAFF
cdr3_length: 17; v_call: TRBV4-1; clone_size: -; j_call: TRBJ2-3; d_call: TRBD2; cdr3_nt: TGCGCCAGCAGCCAAGAGGTATGGGGAGCGGGGTCAGATACGCAGTATTTT; cdr3_aa: CASSQEVWGAGSDTQYF
cdr3_length: 16; v_call: TRBV6-1; clone_size: -; j_call: TRBJ1-5; d_call: -; cdr3_nt: TGTGCCAGCAGTGGTAATCGAGGGGCAGGCAATCAGCCCCAGCATTTT; cdr3_aa: CASSGNRGAGNQPQHF
cdr3_length: 15; v_call: TRBV7-9; clone_size: few; j_call: TRBJ1-3; d_call: -; cdr3_nt: TGTGCCAGCAGCTTAGGCTTGAGCTCTGGAAACACCATATATTTT; cdr3_aa: CASSLGLSSGNTIYF
cdr3_length: 15; v_call: TRBV6-6; clone_size: -; j_call: TRBJ2-1; d_call: TRBD2; cdr3_nt: TGTGCCAGCAGCCTGGGACTAGCGGGAGAGTTTGAGCAGTTCTTC; cdr3_aa: CASSLGLAGEFEQFF
cdr3_length: 14; v_call: TRBV4-1; clone_size: -; j_call: TRBJ2-7; d_call: -; cdr3_nt: TGCGCCAGCAGCCAAGGTTCCCTTACCTACGAGCAGTACTTC; cdr3_aa: CASSQGSLTYEQYF
cdr3_length: 14; v_call: TRBV28; clone_size: -; j_call: TRBJ1-4; d_call: -; cdr3_nt: TGTGCCAGCAGTTTAACGGGGACTAGCAGAAAACTGTTTTTT; cdr3_aa: CASSLTGTSRKLFF
cdr3_length: 15; v_call: TRBV18; clone_size: -; j_call: TRBJ1-3; d_call: -; cdr3_nt: TGTGCCAGCTCACCTCAAGGGTATTCTGGAAACACCATATATTTT; cdr3_aa: CASSPQGYSGNTIYF
cdr3_length: 15; v_call: TRBV27; clone_size: -; j_call: TRBJ1-4; d_call: -; cdr3_nt: TGTGCCAGCAGTTCCCTCCTTGCAACTAATGAAAAACTGTTTTTT; cdr3_aa: CASSSLLATNEKLFF
cdr3_length: 14; v_call: TRBV7-6; clone_size: -; j_call: TRBJ2-5; d_call: -; cdr3_nt: TGTGCCAGCAGCTTTCAGACGTACCAAGAGACCCAGTACTTC; cdr3_aa: CASSFQTYQETQYF
cdr3_length: 15; v_call: TRBV5-4; clone_size: -; j_call: TRBJ2-7; d_call: TRBD2; cdr3_nt: TGTGCCAGCAGCCGGGGGACTAGCGGGAGGGACGAGCAGTACTTC; cdr3_aa: CASSRGTSGRDEQYF